This passage covers 2 T cell receptor beta chains from one sample sequenced in a study of T-cell reconstitution after alpha-beta-depleted transplantation in children. For TCRbeta, the library was prepared with unique molecular identifiers. TCRdb analysed the PCR reads with MiXCR anew, one entry per CDR3 protein. The table has hundreds of thousands of distinct CDR3 sequences, roughly 33% seen once. Sequenced here: PBMCs from the stem cell graft donor, sampled from the stem cell graft. The receptor set was obtained from a human donor who donated a stem cell graft to a child with aplastic anemia.

The table lists this clonotype with a few counts. This chain connects TRBV11-2 to TRBJ2-3; tentative D call: TRBD1 (6 bases). Trimming took off 1 base at V and 4 bases at J, with 18 bases between the two ends. This CDR3 is 17 amino acids long. CDR1 and CDR2 (germline): SGHAT, FQNNGV. Here the CDR3 reads CASSLAPGQLGADTQYF. The CDR3 nucleotides read TGTGCCAGCAGCTTAGCCCCAGGACAGTTAGGCGCAGATACGCAGTATTTT.

The genes are TRBV20-1 and TRBJ2-3, with D uncertain. V was clipped by 4 bases and J by 4 bases, with 15 bases between them. CDR1 is DFQATT and CDR2 is SNEGSKA in the germline V gene (reference sequence). CDR3 length: 14 amino acids. The CDR3 DNA is TGCAGTGCTACCCACTGGGTTTCCGCAGATACGCAGTATTTT. Its protein product is CSATHWVSADTQYF.